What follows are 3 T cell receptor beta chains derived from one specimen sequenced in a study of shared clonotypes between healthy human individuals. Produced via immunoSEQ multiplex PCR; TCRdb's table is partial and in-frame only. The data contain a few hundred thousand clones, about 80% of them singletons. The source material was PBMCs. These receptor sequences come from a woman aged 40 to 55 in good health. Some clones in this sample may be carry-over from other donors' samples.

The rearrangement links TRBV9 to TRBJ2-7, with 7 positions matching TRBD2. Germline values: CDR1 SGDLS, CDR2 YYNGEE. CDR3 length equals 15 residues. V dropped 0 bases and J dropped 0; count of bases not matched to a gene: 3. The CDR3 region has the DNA TGTGCCAGCAGCGTAGGGGCGGGAGACTCCTACGAGCAGTACTTC. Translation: CASSVGAGDSYEQYF.

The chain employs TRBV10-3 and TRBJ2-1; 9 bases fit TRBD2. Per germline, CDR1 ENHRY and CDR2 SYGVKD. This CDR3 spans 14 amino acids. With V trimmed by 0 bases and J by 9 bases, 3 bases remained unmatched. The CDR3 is CAISESIAGAEQFF. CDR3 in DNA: TGTGCCATCAGTGAGTCAATAGCGGGAGCTGAGCAGTTCTTC.

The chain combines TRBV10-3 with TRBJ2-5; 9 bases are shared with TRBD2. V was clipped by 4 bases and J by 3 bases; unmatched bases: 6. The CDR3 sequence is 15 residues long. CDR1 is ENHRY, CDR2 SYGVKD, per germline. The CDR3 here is CAISVSLAGKETQYF. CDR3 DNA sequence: TGTGCCATCAGTGTGAGTCTAGCGGGAAAAGAGACCCAGTACTTC.